This T cell receptor (beta chain) was sequenced during a study of blood T cell repertoires in COVID-19. V was clipped by 4 bases and J by 0 bases; unmatched bases: 8. CDR3 size: 16 residues. CDR1 SGHRS and CDR2 YFSETQ come from the germline V gene. Per the original data handling: From reference gene primer amplification, estimates of nucleated cell counts were derived. Profiling relied on immunoSEQ multiplex PCR, and the TCRdb table lists in-frame clones only, not all of them. That table is the source of V, J and clone size, and D and trimming were worked out from the DNA. Counted here are 300,000 to 400,000 clones, 80% to 90% occurring once; the ten biggest clones make up around 6%.

Input material: peripheral blood. V usage is TRBV5-1 and J usage is TRBJ1-1, with 8 bases lining up with TRBD1. The sequence derives from a woman in her forties or fifties with COVID-19, enrolled during active disease. The CDR3 loop reads CASSPTGQGMNTEAFF. Here the CDR3 DNA reads TGCGCCAGCAGCCCAACCGGACAGGGAATGAACACTGAAGCTTTCTTT.